This T cell receptor beta chain was recorded in a study of PD-L1 blockade in urothelial cancer. About the research overall: Males with bladder-origin urothelial cancer made up about nine tenths of the roughly 29 patients. Blood analysis was done at 3 weeks (second dose) and 6 weeks after treatment began.

The method was immunoSEQ multiplex PCR; TCRdb's version includes in-frame clones alone and lacks a portion of them. The data contain under 40,000 clones, 70% to 85% of them seen just once; the ten biggest clones take up approximately 28%. Sample: PBMCs, taken around atezolizumab (anti-PD-L1) treatment. The receptor was isolated from a man between 60 and 75 years old with urothelial cancer.

CDR3 in DNA: TGCGCCAGCAGCCAAGAGGGACAGTTTAATTCACCCCTCCACTTT. Its protein product is CASSQEGQFNSPLHF. This chain links TRBV4-3 with TRBJ1-6; 7 bases line up with TRBD1. V trimming: 0 bases; J trimming: 6 bases; junction bases outside the gene matches: 2. CDR1 is LGHNA, CDR2 YSLEER, per germline. This CDR3 region has 15 residues.